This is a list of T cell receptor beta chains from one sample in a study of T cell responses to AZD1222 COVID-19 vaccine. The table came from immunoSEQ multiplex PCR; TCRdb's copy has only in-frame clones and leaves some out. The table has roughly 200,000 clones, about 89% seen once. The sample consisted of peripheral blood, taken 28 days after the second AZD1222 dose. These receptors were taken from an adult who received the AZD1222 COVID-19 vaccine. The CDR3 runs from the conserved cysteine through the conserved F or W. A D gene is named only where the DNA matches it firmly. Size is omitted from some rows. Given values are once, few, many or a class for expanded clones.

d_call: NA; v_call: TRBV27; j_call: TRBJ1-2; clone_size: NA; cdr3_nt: TGTGCCAGCAGTTCGTTACAGGCCAATGGCTACACCTTC; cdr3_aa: CASSSLQANGYTF
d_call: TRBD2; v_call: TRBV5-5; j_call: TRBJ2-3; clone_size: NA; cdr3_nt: TGTGCCAGCAGCTTTACGGGAGGTGGGGCGGATACGCAGTATTTT; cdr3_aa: CASSFTGGGADTQYF
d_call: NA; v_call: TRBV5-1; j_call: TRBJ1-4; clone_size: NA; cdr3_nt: TGCGCCAGCAGCCAAACAGGGTGGAATGAAAAACTGTTTTTT; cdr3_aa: CASSQTGWNEKLFF
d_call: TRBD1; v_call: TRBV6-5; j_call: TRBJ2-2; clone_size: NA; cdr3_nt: TGTGCCAGCAGTCCACAGGGGACCGGGGAGCTGTTTTTT; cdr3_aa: CASSPQGTGELFF
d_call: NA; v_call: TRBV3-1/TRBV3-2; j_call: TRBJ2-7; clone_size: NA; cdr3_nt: TGTGCCAGCAGCCAAGTAAACGAGCAGTACTTC; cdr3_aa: CASSQVNEQYF
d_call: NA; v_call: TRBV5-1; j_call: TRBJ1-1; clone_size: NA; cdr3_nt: TGCGCCAGCAGCTCTTGGGTGGTTCGCGCTGAAGCTTTCTTT; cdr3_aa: CASSSWVVRAEAFF
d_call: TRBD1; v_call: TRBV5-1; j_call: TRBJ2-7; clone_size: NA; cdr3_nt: TGCGCCAGCGCTGAACAGGGGGTCTCCTACGAGCAGTACTTC; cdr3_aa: CASAEQGVSYEQYF
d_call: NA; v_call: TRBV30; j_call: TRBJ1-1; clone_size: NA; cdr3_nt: TGTGCCTGGAGTGTATGGGTGAACACTGAAGCTTTCTTT; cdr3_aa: CAWSVWVNTEAFF
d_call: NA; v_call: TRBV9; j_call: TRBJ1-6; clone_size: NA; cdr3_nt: TGTGCCAGCAGCGCAATATCGGTGGGTTCACCCCTCCACTTT; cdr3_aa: CASSAISVGSPLHF
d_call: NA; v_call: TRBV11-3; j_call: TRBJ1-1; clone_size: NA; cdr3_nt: TGTGCCAGCAGCTTAAAATCGAACACTGAAGCTTTCTTT; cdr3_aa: CASSLKSNTEAFF
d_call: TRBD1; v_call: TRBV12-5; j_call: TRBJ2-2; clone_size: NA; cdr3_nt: TGTGCTAGTGGTTTGGTAGCCGGGACAGGGAGAACCGGGGAGCTGTTTTTT; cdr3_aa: CASGLVAGTGRTGELFF
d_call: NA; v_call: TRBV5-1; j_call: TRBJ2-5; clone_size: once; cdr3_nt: TGCGCCAGCAGCTTGGCGCCTAGCGTCCAAGAGACCCAGTACTTC; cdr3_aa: CASSLAPSVQETQYF
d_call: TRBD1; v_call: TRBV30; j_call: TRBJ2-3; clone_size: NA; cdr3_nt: TGTGCCTGGAGTATCACAGGGGGCGCAGATACGCAGTATTTT; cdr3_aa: CAWSITGGADTQYF
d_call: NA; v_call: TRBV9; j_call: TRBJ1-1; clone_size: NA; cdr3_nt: TGTGCCAGCAGCGTGACAGTGAACACTGAAGCTTTCTTT; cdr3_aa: CASSVTVNTEAFF
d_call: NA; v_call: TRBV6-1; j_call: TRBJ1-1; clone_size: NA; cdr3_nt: TGTGCCAGCAGTGAAGGGGGCAGGACCAACACTGAAGCTTTCTTT; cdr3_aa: CASSEGGRTNTEAFF
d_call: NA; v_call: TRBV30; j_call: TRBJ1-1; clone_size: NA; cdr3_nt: TGTGCCTGGACTCCCAACCTGAACACTGAAGCTTTCTTT; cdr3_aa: CAWTPNLNTEAFF
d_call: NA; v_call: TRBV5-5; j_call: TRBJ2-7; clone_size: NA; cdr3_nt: TGTGCCAGCAGCCCTTACAAGGCCATTCCCTACGAGCAGTACTTC; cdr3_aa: CASSPYKAIPYEQYF
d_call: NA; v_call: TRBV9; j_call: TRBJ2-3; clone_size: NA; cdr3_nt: TGTGCCAGCAGCGTAGTAGTAAGCACAGATACGCAGTATTTT; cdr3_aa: CASSVVVSTDTQYF
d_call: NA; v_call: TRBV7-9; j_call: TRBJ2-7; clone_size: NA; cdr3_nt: TGTGCCAGCAGCTTAGTAGGGTTCGAGCAGTACTTC; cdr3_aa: CASSLVGFEQYF
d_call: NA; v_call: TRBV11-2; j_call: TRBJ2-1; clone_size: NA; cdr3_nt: TGTGCCAGCAGCTTAAGGGCATTACGCTCCTACAATGAGCAGTTCTTC; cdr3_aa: CASSLRALRSYNEQFF
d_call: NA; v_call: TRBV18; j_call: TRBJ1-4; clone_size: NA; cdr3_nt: TGTGCCAGCTCACCACGATTACAGACAACTAATGAAAAACTGTTTTTT; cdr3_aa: CASSPRLQTTNEKLFF
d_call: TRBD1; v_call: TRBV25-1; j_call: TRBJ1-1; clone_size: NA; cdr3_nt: TGTGCCAGCAGTGAATCGAGACAGGGGAACACTGAAGCTTTCTTT; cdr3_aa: CASSESRQGNTEAFF
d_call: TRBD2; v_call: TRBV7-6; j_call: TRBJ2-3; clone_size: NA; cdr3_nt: TGTGCCAGCAGCTTAGAGGGTAGCGGGAGGACAGATACGCAGTATTTT; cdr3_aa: CASSLEGSGRTDTQYF
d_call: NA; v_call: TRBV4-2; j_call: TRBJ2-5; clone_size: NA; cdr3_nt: TGTGCCAGCAGCCAAGGATTCCGGGAGAGCCAAGAGACCCAGTACTTC; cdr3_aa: CASSQGFRESQETQYF
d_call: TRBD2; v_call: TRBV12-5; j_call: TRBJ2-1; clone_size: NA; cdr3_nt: TGTGCTAGTGGTCGTAGCGGGAGTATTGACAATGAGCAGTTCTTC; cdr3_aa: CASGRSGSIDNEQFF
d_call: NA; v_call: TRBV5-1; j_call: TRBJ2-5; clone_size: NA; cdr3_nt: TGCGCCAGCAGCTTGGATTTGAACAGGGTAGGAGAGACCCAGTACTTC; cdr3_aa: CASSLDLNRVGETQYF
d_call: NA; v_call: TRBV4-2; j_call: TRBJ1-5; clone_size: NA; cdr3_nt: TGTGCCAGCAGCCAAGAAACGTTCAATCAGCCCCAGCATTTT; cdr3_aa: CASSQETFNQPQHF
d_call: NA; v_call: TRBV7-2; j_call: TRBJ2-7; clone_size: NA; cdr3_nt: TGTGCCAGCAGCTACGGGGCCAGGGATGCCTACGAGCAGTACTTC; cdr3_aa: CASSYGARDAYEQYF
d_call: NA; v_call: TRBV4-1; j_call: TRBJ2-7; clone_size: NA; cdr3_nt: TGCGCCAGCAGCCAAGAAAGGGCCAGGGACGGCTACGAGCAGTACTTC; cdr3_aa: CASSQERARDGYEQYF
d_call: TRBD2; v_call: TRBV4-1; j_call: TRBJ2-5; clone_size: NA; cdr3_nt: TGCGCCAGCAGCCAAGAAACAGCGGGAGGTCCCCAAGAGACCCAGTACTTC; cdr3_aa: CASSQETAGGPQETQYF
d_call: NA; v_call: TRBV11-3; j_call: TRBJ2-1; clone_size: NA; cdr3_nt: TGTGCCAGCAGCTTAGACGGTAGGGAAGGGTTGGATGAGCAGTTCTTC; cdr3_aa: CASSLDGREGLDEQFF
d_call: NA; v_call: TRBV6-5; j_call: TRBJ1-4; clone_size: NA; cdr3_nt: TGTGCCAGCAGTTACTCCGTACTTGCAACTAATGAAAAACTGTTTTTT; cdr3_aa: CASSYSVLATNEKLFF
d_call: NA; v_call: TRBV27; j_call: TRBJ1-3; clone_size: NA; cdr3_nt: TGTGCCAGCAGTTTACTGCCCGTCTCTGGAAACACCATATATTTT; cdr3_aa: CASSLLPVSGNTIYF
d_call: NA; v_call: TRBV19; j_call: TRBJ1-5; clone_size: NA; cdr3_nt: TGTGCCAGTAGTAGAGGTTCTCAGCCCCAGCATTTT; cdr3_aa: CASSRGSQPQHF
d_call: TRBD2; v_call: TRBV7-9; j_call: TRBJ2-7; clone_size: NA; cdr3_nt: TGTGCCAGCAGCTTAGGCGGGACTAGCGTACCCTACGAGCAGTACTTC; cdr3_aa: CASSLGGTSVPYEQYF
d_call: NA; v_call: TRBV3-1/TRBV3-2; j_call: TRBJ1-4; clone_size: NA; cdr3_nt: TGTGCCAGCAGTCGCGAGGGCAGATATAATGAAAAACTGTTTTTT; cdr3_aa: CASSREGRYNEKLFF
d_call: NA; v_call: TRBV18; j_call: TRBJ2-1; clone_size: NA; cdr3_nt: TGTGCCAGCTCACCACCTTCCCGGATCAGCTCCTACAATGAGCAGTTCTTC; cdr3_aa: CASSPPSRISSYNEQFF
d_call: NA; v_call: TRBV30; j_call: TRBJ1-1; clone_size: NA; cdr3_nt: TGTGCCCGGGGGGCGCGAACTGAAGCTTTCTTT; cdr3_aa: CARGARTEAFF
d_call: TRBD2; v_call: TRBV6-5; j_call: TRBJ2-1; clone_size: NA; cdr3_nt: TGTGCCAGCAGTTGGACTAGCGGGGGCTCCTACAATGAGCAGTTCTTC; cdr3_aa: CASSWTSGGSYNEQFF
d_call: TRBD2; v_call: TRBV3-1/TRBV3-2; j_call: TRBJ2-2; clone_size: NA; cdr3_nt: TGTGCCAGCAGCCAAGATGTCCCGGGAGGGTGGACCGGGGAGCTGTTTTTT; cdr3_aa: CASSQDVPGGWTGELFF
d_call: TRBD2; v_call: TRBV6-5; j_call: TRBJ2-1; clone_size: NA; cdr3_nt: TGTGCCAGCAGCTTAGCGGGAGAGGGGTACAATGAGCAGTTCTTC; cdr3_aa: CASSLAGEGYNEQFF
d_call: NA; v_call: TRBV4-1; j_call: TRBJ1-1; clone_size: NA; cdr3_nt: TGCGCCAGCAGCCAGGTGTCCCCCAGAGACACTGAAGCTTTCTTT; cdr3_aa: CASSQVSPRDTEAFF
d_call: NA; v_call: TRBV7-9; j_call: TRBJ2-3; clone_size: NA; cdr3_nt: TGTGCCAGCAGCGCGGGGACAGGCACAGATACGCAGTATTTT; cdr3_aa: CASSAGTGTDTQYF